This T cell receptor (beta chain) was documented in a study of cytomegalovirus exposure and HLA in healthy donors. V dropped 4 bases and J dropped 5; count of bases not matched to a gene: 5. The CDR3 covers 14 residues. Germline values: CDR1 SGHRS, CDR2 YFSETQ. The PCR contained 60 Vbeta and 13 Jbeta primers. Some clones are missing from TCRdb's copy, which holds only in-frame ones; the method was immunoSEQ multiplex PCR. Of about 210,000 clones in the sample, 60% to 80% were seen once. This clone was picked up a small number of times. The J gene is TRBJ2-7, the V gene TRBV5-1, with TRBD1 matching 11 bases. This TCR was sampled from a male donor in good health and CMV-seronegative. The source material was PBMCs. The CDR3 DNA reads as TGCGCCAGCAGCCTCGGACAGGGGGCTAACGAGCAGTACTTC. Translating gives CASSLGQGANEQYF.